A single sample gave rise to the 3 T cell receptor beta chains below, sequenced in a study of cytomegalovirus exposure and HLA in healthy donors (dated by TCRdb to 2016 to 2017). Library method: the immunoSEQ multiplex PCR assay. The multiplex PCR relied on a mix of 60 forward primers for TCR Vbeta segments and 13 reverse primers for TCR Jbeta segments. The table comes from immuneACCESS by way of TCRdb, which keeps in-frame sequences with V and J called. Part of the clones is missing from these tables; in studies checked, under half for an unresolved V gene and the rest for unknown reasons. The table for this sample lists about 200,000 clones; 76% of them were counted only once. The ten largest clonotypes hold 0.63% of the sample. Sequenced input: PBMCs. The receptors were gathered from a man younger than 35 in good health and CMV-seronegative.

The CDR3 reads CASSLSGISNQPQHF. The CDR3 DNA follows: TGCGCCAGCAGCTTGAGCGGTATTAGCAATCAGCCCCAGCATTTT. The chain recombines TRBV5-1 with TRBJ1-5; D unresolved. The ends were cut back, 1 base at V and 0 bases at J, with 8 bases in the middle. This CDR3 is built from 15 residues. The germline V gene has CDR1 SGHRS and CDR2 YFSETQ. The whole variable domain, filled in from reference TRBV5-1 and TRBJ1-5, reads KAGVTQTPRYLIKTRGQQVTLSCSPISGHRSVSWYQQTPGQGLQFLFEYFSETQRNKGNFPGRFSGRQFSNSRSEMNVSTLELGDSALYLCASSLSGISNQPQHFGDGTRLSIL.

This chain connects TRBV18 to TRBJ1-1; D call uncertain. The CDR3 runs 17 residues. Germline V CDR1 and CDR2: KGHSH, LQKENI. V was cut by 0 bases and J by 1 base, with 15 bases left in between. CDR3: CASSPPPWASSNTEAFF. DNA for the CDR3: TGTGCCAGCTCACCACCTCCATGGGCCTCCTCGAACACTGAAGCTTTCTTT.

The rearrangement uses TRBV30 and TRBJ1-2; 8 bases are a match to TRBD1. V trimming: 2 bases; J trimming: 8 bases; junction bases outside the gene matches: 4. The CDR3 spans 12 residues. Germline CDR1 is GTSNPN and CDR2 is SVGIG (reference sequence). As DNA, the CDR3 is TGTGCCTGGAGTCAACAGGGGGAAGGCTACACCTTC. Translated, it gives CAWSQQGEGYTF.